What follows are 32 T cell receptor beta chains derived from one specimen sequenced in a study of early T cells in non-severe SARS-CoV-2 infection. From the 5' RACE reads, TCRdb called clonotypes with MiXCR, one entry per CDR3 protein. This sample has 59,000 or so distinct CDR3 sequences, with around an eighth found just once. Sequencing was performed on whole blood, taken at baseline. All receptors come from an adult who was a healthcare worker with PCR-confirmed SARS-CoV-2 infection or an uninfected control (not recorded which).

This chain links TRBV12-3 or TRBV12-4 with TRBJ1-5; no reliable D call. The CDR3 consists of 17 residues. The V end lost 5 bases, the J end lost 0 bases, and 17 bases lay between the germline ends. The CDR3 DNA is TGTGCCAGCAGTCCAAACAGTTGGGATTATAGCAATCAGCCCCAGCATTTT. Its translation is CASSPNSWDYSNQPQHF.

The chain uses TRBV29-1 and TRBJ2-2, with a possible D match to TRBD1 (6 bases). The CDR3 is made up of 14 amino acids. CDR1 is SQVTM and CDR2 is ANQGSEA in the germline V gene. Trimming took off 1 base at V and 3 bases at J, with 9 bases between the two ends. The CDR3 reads CSVEGDTYTGELFF. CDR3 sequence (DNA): TGCAGCGTTGAAGGGGACACCTACACCGGGGAGCTGTTTTTT.

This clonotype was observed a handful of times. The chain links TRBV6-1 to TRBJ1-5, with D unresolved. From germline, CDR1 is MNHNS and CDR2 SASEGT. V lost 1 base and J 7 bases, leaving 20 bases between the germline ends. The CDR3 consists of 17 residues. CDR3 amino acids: CASSEGSPRAIRQPQHF. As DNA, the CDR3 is TGTGCCAGCAGTGAAGGTTCCCCGCGGGCTATTAGGCAGCCCCAGCATTTT.

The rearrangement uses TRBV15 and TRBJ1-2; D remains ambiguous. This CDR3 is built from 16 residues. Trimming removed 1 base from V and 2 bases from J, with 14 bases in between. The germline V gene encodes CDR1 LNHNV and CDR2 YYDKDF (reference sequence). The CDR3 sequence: CATSRADTEGNYGYTF. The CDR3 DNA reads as TGTGCCACCAGCAGAGCAGACACAGAGGGCAACTATGGCTACACCTTC.

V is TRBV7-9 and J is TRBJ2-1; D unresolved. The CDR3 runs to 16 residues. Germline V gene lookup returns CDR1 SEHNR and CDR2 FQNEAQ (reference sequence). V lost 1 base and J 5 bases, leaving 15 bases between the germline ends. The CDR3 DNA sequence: TGTGCCAGCAGCTTAGTTGGCGGCGTTGGGGACAATGAGCAGTTCTTC. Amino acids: CASSLVGGVGDNEQFF.

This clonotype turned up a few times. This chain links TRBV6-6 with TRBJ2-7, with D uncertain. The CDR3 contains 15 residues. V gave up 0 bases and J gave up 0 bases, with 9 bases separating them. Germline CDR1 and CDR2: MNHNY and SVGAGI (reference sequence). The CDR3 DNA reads TGTGCCAGCAGTTACTCGCCCTCAGGCTCCTACGAGCAGTACTTC. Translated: CASSYSPSGSYEQYF.

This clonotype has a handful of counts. The chain's CDR3 is CASSPRVSNTGELFF. The CDR3 DNA reads as TGCGCCAGCAGTCCCAGGGTTTCAAACACCGGGGAGCTGTTTTTT. This chain links TRBV10-2 with TRBJ2-2; D is possibly TRBD1 (5 bases). Trimming took off 5 bases at V and 2 bases at J, with 12 bases between the two ends. Germline V CDR1 and CDR2: WSHSY, SAAADI. This CDR3 has 15 amino acids.

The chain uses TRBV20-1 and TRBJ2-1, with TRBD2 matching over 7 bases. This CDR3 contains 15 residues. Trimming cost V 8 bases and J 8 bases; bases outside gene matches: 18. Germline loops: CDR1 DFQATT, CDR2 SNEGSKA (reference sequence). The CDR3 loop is CSPMGGGSTGDEQFF. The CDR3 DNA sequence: TGCAGTCCGATGGGGGGAGGGTCAACGGGCGATGAGCAGTTCTTC.

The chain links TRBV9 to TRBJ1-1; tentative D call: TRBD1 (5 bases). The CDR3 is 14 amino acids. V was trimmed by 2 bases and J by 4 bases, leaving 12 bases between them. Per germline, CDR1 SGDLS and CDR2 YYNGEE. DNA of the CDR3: TGTGCCAGCAGCGTCGGGACCGATATCACTGAAGCTTTCTTT. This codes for CASSVGTDITEAFF. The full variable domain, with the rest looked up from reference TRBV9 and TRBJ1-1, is DSGVTQTPKHLITATGQRVTLRCSPRSGDLSVYWYQQSLDQGLQFLIQYYNGEERAKGNILERFSAQQFPDLHSELNLSSLELGDSALYFCASSVGTDITEAFFGQGTRLTVV.

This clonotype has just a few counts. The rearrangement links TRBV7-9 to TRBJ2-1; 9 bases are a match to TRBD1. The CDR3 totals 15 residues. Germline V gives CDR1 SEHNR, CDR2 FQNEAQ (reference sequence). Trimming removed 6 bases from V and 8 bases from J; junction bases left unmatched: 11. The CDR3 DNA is TGTGCCAGCAGGTCCGGGACAGGGAAGAAGGATGAGCAGTTCTTC. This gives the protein CASRSGTGKKDEQFF. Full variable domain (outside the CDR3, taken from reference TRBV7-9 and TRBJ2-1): DTGVSQNPRHKITKRGQNVTFRCDPISEHNRLYWYRQTLGQGPEFLTYFQNEAQLEKSRLLSDRFSAERPKGSFSTLEIQRTEQGDSAMYLCASRSGTGKKDEQFFGPGTRLTVL.

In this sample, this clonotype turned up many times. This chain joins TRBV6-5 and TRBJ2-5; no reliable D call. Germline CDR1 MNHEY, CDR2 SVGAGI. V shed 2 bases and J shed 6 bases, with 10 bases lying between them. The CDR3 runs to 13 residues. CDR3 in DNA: TGTGCCAGCAGTTACGGGGTTCGAAAGACCCAGTACTTC. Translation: CASSYGVRKTQYF.

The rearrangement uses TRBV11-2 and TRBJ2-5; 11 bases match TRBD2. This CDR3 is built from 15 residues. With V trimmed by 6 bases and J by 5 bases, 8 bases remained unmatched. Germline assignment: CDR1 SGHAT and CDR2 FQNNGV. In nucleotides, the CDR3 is TGTGCCAGCAGTTCGGGACTAGCGGATATGGAGACCCAGTACTTC. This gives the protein CASSSGLADMETQYF.

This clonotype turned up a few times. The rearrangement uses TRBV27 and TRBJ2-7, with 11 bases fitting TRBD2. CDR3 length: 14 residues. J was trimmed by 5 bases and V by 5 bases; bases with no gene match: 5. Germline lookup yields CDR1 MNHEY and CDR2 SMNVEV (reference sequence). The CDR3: CASSILAGAHEQYF. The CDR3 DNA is TGTGCCAGCAGTATACTAGCGGGAGCCCACGAGCAGTACTTC.

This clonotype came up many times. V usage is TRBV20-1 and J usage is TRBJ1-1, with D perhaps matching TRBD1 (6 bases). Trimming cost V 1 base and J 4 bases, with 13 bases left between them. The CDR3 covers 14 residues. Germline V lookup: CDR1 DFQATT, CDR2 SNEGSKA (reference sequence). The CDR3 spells CSARADSGITEAFF. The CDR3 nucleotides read TGCAGTGCTAGAGCGGACAGCGGAATCACTGAAGCTTTCTTT.

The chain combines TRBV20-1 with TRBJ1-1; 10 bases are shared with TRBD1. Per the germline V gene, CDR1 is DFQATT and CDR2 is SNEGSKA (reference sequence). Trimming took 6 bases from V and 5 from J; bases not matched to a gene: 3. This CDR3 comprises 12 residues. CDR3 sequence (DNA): TGCAGTGCCGACAGGGGGCGGACTGAAGCTTTCTTT. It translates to CSADRGRTEAFF.

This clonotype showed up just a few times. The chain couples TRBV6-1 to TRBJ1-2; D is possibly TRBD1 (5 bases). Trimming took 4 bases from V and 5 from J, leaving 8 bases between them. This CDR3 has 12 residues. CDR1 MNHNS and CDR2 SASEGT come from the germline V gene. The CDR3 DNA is TGTGCCAGCAGTGCAGACAGTTATGGCTACACCTTC. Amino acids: CASSADSYGYTF.

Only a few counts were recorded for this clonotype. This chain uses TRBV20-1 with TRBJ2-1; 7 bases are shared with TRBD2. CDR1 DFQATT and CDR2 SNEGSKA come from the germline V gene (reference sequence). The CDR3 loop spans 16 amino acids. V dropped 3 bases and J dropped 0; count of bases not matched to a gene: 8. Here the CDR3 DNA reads TGCAGTGCTAGTGAAATGAGCGGGAACTCCTACAATGAGCAGTTCTTC. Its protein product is CSASEMSGNSYNEQFF.

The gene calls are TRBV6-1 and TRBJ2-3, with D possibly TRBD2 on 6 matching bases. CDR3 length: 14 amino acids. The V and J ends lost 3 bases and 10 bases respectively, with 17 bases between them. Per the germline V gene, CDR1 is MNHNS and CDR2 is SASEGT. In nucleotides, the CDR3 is TGTGCCAGCAGTGACGCGTTTCAGCGGGTGGCGCAGTATTTT. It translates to CASSDAFQRVAQYF.

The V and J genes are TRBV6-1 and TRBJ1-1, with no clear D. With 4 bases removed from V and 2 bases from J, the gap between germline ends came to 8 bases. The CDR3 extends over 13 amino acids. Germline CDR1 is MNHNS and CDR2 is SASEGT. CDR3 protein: CASSGSFNTEAFF. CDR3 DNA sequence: TGTGCCAGCAGTGGATCATTCAACACTGAAGCTTTCTTT.

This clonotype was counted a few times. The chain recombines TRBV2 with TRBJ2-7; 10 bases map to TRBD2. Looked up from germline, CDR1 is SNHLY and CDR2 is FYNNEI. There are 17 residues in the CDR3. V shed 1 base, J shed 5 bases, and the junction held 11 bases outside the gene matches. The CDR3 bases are TGTGCCAGCAGTGAAGACGGGACTAGCGCCTTCGGTAACGAGCAGTACTTC. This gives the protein CASSEDGTSAFGNEQYF. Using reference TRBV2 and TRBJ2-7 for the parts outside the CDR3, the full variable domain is EPEVTQTPSHQVTQMGQEVILRCVPISNHLYFYWYRQILGQKVEFLVSFYNNEISEKSEIFDDQFSVERPDGSNFTLKIRSTKLEDSAMYFCASSEDGTSAFGNEQYFGPGTRLTVT.

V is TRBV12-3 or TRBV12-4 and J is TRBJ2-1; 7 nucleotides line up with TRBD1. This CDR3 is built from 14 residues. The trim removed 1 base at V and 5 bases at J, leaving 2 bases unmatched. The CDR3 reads CASSLGTGDNEQFF. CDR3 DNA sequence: TGTGCCAGCAGTTTAGGGACAGGAGACAATGAGCAGTTCTTC.

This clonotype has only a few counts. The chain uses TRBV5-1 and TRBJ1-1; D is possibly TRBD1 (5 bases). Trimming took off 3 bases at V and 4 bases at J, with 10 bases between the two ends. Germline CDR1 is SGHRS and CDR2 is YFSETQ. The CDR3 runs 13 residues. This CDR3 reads CASSSGRITEAFF. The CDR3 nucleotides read TGCGCCAGCAGCTCGGGACGGATCACTGAAGCTTTCTTT.

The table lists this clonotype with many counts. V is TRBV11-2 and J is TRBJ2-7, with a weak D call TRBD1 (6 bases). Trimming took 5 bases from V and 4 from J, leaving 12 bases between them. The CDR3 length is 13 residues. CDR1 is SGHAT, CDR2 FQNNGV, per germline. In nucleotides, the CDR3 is TGTGCCAGCAGCCACGGGACACTATACGAGCAGTACTTC. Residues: CASSHGTLYEQYF.

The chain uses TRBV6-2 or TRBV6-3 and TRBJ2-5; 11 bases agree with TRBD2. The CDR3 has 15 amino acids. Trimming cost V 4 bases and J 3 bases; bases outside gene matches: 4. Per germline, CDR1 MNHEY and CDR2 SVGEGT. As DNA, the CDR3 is TGTGCCAGCAGTTGGGGACTAGCGGCTGAAGAGACCCAGTACTTC. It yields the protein CASSWGLAAEETQYF.

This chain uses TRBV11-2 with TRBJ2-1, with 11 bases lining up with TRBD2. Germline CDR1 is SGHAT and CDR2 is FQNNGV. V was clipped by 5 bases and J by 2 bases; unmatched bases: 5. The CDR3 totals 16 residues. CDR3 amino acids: CASSRSGRGTYNEQFF. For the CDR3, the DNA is TGTGCCAGCAGCCGTAGCGGGAGGGGCACCTACAATGAGCAGTTCTTC.

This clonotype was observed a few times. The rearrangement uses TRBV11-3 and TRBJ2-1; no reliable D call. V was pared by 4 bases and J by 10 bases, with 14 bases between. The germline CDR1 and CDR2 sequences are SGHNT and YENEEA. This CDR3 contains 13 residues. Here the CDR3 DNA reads TGTGCCAGCAGCTCAGGTATCCGAAGGGAGCAGTTCTTC. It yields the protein CASSSGIRREQFF.

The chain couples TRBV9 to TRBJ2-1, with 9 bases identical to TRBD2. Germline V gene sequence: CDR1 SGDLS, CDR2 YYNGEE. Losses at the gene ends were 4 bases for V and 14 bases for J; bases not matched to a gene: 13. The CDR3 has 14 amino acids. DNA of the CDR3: TGTGCCAGCAGCCCCACTAGCGGGCCCCACGGGGAGTTCTTC. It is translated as CASSPTSGPHGEFF.

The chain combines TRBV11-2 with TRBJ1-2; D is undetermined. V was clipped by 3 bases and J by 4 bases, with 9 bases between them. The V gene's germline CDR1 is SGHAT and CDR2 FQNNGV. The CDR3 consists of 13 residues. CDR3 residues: CASSFQSAYGYTF. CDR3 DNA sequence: TGTGCCAGCAGCTTTCAAAGCGCCTATGGCTACACCTTC.

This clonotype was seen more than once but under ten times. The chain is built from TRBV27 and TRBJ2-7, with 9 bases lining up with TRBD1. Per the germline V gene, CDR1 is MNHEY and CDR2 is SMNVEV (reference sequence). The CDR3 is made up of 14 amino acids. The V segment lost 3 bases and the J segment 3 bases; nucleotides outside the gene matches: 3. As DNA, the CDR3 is TGTGCCAGCAGTTTCAGGGACAGGGACTACGAGCAGTACTTC. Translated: CASSFRDRDYEQYF.

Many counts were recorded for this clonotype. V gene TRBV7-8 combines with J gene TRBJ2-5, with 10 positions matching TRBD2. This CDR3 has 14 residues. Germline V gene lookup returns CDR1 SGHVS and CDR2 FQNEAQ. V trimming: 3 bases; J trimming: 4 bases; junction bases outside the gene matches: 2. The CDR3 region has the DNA TGTGCCAGCAGCTTGGAGCGGGGGGGAGAGACCCAGTACTTC. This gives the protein CASSLERGGETQYF.

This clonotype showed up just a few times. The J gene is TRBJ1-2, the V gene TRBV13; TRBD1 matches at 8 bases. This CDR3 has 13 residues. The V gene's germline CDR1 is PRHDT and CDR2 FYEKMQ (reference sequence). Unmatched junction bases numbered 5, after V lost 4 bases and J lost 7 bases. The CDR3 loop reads CASSSGQGGGYTF. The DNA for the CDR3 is TGTGCCAGCAGCTCCGGACAGGGTGGTGGCTACACCTTC.

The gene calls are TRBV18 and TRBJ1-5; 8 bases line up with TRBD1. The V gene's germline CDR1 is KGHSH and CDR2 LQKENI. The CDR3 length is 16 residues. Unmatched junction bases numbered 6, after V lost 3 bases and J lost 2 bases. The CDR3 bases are TGTGCCAGCTCACCTACAGCGACAGGGGGCAATCAGCCCCAGCATTTT. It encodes CASSPTATGGNQPQHF.